Below, 19 T cell receptor beta chains from the same sample are listed, as sequenced in a study of T-cell reconstitution after alpha-beta-depleted transplantation in children. Unique molecular identifiers were used in preparing the TCRbeta library. TCRdb re-derived calls from the PCR reads in MiXCR, one entry per CDR3 protein. The repertoire holds around 200,000 distinct CDR3 sequences, approximately 8.4% seen once, with about a third in the top ten. The sequences come from PBMCs, mostly from graft donor cells, collected 360 days after TCRalphabeta/CD19-depleted stem cell transplant. The receptors here all came from a male patient under 10 years old who had a stem cell transplant for acute myeloid leukemia, so the T cells may come from the graft donor.

V usage is TRBV20-1 and J usage is TRBJ2-3, with 11 bases lining up with TRBD1. CDR1 is DFQATT, CDR2 SNEGSKA, per germline (reference sequence). J gave up 2 bases and V 1 base, and 2 bases lay outside the gene matches. The CDR3 totals 15 residues. This chain's CDR3 is CSARGDRGYTDTQYF. The CDR3, as DNA: TGCAGTGCTAGAGGGGACAGGGGGTACACAGATACGCAGTATTTT.

The chain joins TRBV18 to TRBJ2-3; 8 nucleotides match TRBD2. Trimming took 0 bases from V and 6 from J; bases not matched to a gene: 11. Germline-derived CDR1 and CDR2 are KGHSH and LQKENI. The CDR3 length is 17 residues. This chain's CDR3 is CASSPPSLLLAADTQYF. For the CDR3, the DNA is TGTGCCAGCTCACCACCGTCCCTTTTACTAGCGGCGGATACGCAGTATTTT.

This clonotype was seen only a few times. The CDR3 nucleotides read TGTGCCAGTAGTTTTTACTCCCCCTACAATGAGCAGTTCTTC. This sequence encodes CASSFYSPYNEQFF. The chain combines TRBV19 with TRBJ2-1; D gene ambiguous. CDR3 length: 14 residues. Per the germline V gene, CDR1 is LNHDA and CDR2 is SQIVND (reference sequence). V was pared by 5 bases and J by 2 bases, with 10 bases between. Supplemented by reference TRBV19 and TRBJ2-1, the full variable domain reads DGGITQSPKYLFRKEGQNVTLSCEQNLNHDAMYWYRQDPGQGLRLIYYSQIVNDFQKGDIAEGYSVSREKKESFPLTVTSAQKNPTAFYLCASSFYSPYNEQFFGPGTRLTVL.

This clonotype was seen more than once but under ten times. This chain joins TRBV4-3 and TRBJ2-7, with TRBD2 matching 8 bases. Trimming cost V 7 bases and J 1 base; bases outside gene matches: 6. Germline values: CDR1 LGHNA, CDR2 YSLEER. This CDR3 is 14 amino acids long. CDR3 in amino acids: CASTMTSVSYEQYF. The CDR3 DNA follows: TGCGCCAGCACCATGACTAGCGTTTCCTACGAGCAGTACTTC.

This clonotype was observed at least ten times. The chain is built from TRBV15 and TRBJ1-5; perhaps TRBD1 as D (5 bases). The V gene lost 1 base and the J gene lost 6 bases, with 13 bases spanning the gap. Germline V gives CDR1 LNHNV, CDR2 YYDKDF (reference sequence). There are 15 residues in the CDR3. In nucleotides, the CDR3 is TGTGCCACCAGCAGAGGGCCGGACACCAGTCAGCCCCAGCATTTT. It translates to CATSRGPDTSQPQHF.

This clonotype was found many times. The CDR3 reads CASSQLAGGRPTDTQYF. The CDR3 DNA reads as TGTGCCAGCAGCCAACTAGCGGGGGGTCGACCCACAGATACGCAGTATTTT. V usage is TRBV3-1 and J usage is TRBJ2-3, with 11 bases lining up with TRBD2. The junction had 6 bases not matched to a gene; V was cut back by 2 bases and J by 2 bases. CDR1 and CDR2 from the germline V gene are LGHDT and YNNKEL (reference sequence). The CDR3 sequence is 17 residues long.

The table lists this clonotype with a few counts. The chain recombines TRBV6-1 with TRBJ2-4; D gene unclear. Germline V CDR1 and CDR2: MNHNS, SASEGT. This CDR3 has 12 amino acids. V lost 3 bases, J lost 6 bases, and 6 bases lay in between. In DNA form, the CDR3 reads TGTGCCAGCAGTGACAGCCCAAACATTCAGTACTTC. Translated: CASSDSPNIQYF.

This clonotype showed up many times. This chain links TRBV27 with TRBJ2-7; 9 bases map to TRBD1. V trimming: 6 bases; J trimming: 7 bases; junction bases outside the gene matches: 1. This CDR3 is 11 amino acids long. Germline V gene lookup returns CDR1 MNHEY and CDR2 SMNVEV (reference sequence). CDR3 bases: TGTGCCAGCAGGACAGGGGGGGAGCAGTACTTC. The encoded protein is CASRTGGEQYF.

This clonotype occurred a few times. This chain uses TRBV20-1 with TRBJ2-7; D may correspond to TRBD1 or TRBD2 (5 bases each). V was trimmed by 5 bases and J by 3 bases, leaving 17 bases between them. CDR1 is DFQATT, CDR2 SNEGSKA, per germline (reference sequence). The CDR3 runs to 14 residues. The chain's CDR3 is CSARTPGTDYEQYF. CDR3 DNA: TGCAGTGCTCGAACCCCCGGGACCGACTACGAGCAGTACTTC.

This clonotype was observed many times. The chain uses TRBV15 and TRBJ2-1; 8 nucleotides match TRBD2. The V gene's germline CDR1 is LNHNV and CDR2 YYDKDF (reference sequence). The trim removed 7 bases at V and 8 bases at J, leaving 10 bases unmatched. This CDR3 has 14 residues. The CDR3: CATKIREGRDEQFF. CDR3 DNA sequence: TGTGCCACCAAAATTCGGGAGGGCCGGGATGAGCAGTTCTTC.

The rearrangement joins TRBV4-1 to TRBJ2-5; tentatively, D is TRBD1 or TRBD2 (5 bases each). Germline CDR1 MGHRA, CDR2 YSYEKL. The length of the CDR3 is 14 residues. The V and J ends lost 1 base and 5 bases respectively, with 11 bases between them. The CDR3 region has the DNA TGCGCCAGCAGCCAAGTGGGGGTTCGGGAGACCCAGTACTTC. This gives the protein CASSQVGVRETQYF.

Only a few counts were recorded for this clonotype. The chain has TRBV20-1 and TRBJ2-1, with 9 nucleotides matching TRBD2. The germline V gene encodes CDR1 DFQATT and CDR2 SNEGSKA (reference sequence). The V and J ends lost 1 base and 2 bases, in that order; junction bases with no gene match: 6. The CDR3 length is 16 residues. The CDR3 bases are TGCAGTGCTAGAGCGACGAGACTAGCGGCCTACAATGAGCAGTTCTTC. The encoded protein is CSARATRLAAYNEQFF.

For this clonotype: One end of the junction does not line up with germline, which may come from a read error. The chain employs TRBV5-1 and TRBJ2-3; 16 bases line up with TRBD2. Germline V gene sequence: CDR1 SGHRS, CDR2 YFSETQ. This CDR3 region has 14 residues. The CDR3 sequence: CASSPGLAGGPRHF. In DNA form, the CDR3 reads TGCGCCAGCAGCCCGGGACTAGCGGGGGGGCCCAGGCATTTT. The variable domain in full, completed from reference TRBV5-1 and TRBJ2-3, reads KAGVTQTPRYLIKTRGQQVTLSCSPISGHRSVSWYQQTPGQGLQFLFEYFSETQRNKGNFPGRFSGRQFSNSRSEMNVSTLELGDSALYLCASSPGLAGGPRHFGPGTRLTVL.

This clonotype was observed at least ten times. The CDR3 nucleotides read TGTGCCACTGCGGAGACGGACGCAGAGACCCAGTACTTC. This codes for CATAETDAETQYF. The rearrangement links TRBV12-3 or TRBV12-4 to TRBJ2-5; D unresolved. V lost 10 bases and J 4 bases, leaving 16 bases between the germline ends. The CDR3 extends over 13 amino acids.

This sequence joins TRBV12-3 or TRBV12-4 and TRBJ1-3; D not certain. Trimming took off 3 bases at V and 0 bases at J, with 9 bases between the two ends. This CDR3 spans 15 amino acids. This chain's CDR3 is CASSFGSLSGNTIYF. CDR3 DNA sequence: TGTGCCAGCAGTTTCGGCAGCCTCTCTGGAAACACCATATATTTT.

The chain is built from TRBV15 and TRBJ1-1, with a weak D call TRBD1 (6 bases). Germline CDR1 and CDR2: LNHNV and YYDKDF (reference sequence). CDR3 length: 14 residues. Trimming cost V 2 bases and J 2 bases, with 9 bases left between them. In nucleotides, the CDR3 is TGTGCCACCAGCAGATCCAGGGGCAACACTGAAGCTTTCTTT. Its protein product is CATSRSRGNTEAFF.

This clonotype was found many times. This chain links TRBV5-1 with TRBJ2-5; D unclear. V was shortened by 4 bases and J by 2 bases, with 6 bases between the two germline ends. The CDR3 consists of 12 residues. Per the germline V gene, CDR1 is SGHRS and CDR2 is YFSETQ. CDR3 in amino acids: CASSILQETQYF. CDR3 sequence (DNA): TGCGCCAGCAGCATCCTACAAGAGACCCAGTACTTC.

This clonotype has only a few counts. The chain is built from TRBV18 and TRBJ2-7; D is perhaps TRBD2 (6 bases). The V and J ends lost 5 bases and 6 bases respectively, with 14 bases between them. Germline V CDR1 and CDR2: KGHSH, LQKENI. This CDR3 spans 13 amino acids. CDR3 in amino acids: CASSGTSQGEQYV. Written as DNA, the CDR3 is TGTGCCAGCTCAGGCACTAGCCAGGGCGAGCAGTACGTC.

A word on this clonotype: Possible read error: a much larger clone is one base away. Without the conserved terminal phenylalanine or tryptophan, this CDR3 likely stems from a read error. The J gene is TRBJ1-1, the V gene TRBV18; D uncertain. This CDR3 has 12 residues. Trimming stripped 2 bases from V and 5 bases from J, with 6 bases between. Germline V gene lookup returns CDR1 KGHSH and CDR2 LQKENI. CDR3 amino acids: CASSPIKTEAFL. As DNA, the CDR3 is TGTGCCAGCTCACCAATCAAGACTGAAGCTTTCCTT.